The 14 T cell receptor beta chains reported below all come from one sample, sequenced in a study of CD8+CD57+ T cells in acquired aplastic anemia. The sequenced patients had an expansion of CD8+CD57+ cells seen by flow cytometry. TCR beta VDJ and CDR3 were profiled, and genomic DNA was the template. TCRdb reanalysed the reads using MiXCR and keeps one entry per CDR3 protein. The sample records a few hundred thousand distinct CDR3 sequences, approximately 82% being singletons. Sequences were obtained from sorted CD4+, CD8+, or CD8+CD57+ T cells (not recorded which) from PBMCs. Source of these receptors: a human donor with aplastic anemia.

Many counts were recorded for this clonotype. This sequence joins TRBV7-9 and TRBJ2-7; 13 bases align to TRBD2. The germline V gene has CDR1 SEHNR and CDR2 FQNEAQ (reference sequence). The CDR3 totals 15 residues. The V segment lost 5 bases and the J segment 5 bases; nucleotides outside the gene matches: 6. CDR3 amino acids: CASSATSGGDNEQYF. In DNA form, the CDR3 reads TGTGCCAGCAGCGCCACTAGCGGGGGGGACAACGAGCAGTACTTC.

In its sample, this clonotype was seen once. The V call is TRBV7-2, the J call TRBJ1-1; no definite D call. Germline lookup yields CDR1 SGHTA and CDR2 FQGNSA. The CDR3 totals 15 residues. Trimming took off 5 bases at V and 13 bases at J, with 26 bases between the two ends. The CDR3 DNA reads TGTGCCAGCAGCCCCGGGGTGACTGCGAAAGCACGCAGTTTCTTT. Translating gives CASSPGVTAKARSFF.

The CDR3 reads CASSSQRSGGGTEQFF. CDR3 DNA: TGTGCCAGCAGCTCCCAACGAAGCGGGGGAGGTACGGAGCAGTTCTTC. The chain couples TRBV7-8 to TRBJ2-1; 8 nucleotides align to TRBD2. This CDR3 is built from 16 residues. V shed 4 bases, J shed 10 bases, and the junction held 15 bases outside the gene matches. Germline V gives CDR1 SGHVS, CDR2 FQNEAQ.

The rearrangement joins TRBV2 to TRBJ2-1; tentatively, D is TRBD1 or TRBD2 (6 bases each). V was pared by 8 bases and J by 14 bases, with 31 bases between. This CDR3 is 16 amino acids long. CDR1 is SNHLY and CDR2 is FYNNEI in the germline V gene. The CDR3 reads CASGDGGGNTQYDEFF. DNA for the CDR3: TGTGCCAGCGGGGACGGGGGCGGAAATACGCAGTATGATGAGTTCTTC.

This clonotype was seen a few times. The junction does not match germline at one end; this may be a read error. The chain employs TRBV9 and TRBJ2-5; either TRBD1 or TRBD2 may fit D (5 bases each). Germline assignment: CDR1 SGDLS and CDR2 YYNGEE. The CDR3 sequence is 14 residues long. This chain's CDR3 is CASSGGVSRNHPHF. In DNA, the CDR3 is TGTGCCAGCAGCGGAGGGGTCTCGAGAAATCACCCCCACTTC.

Comment on this clonotype: Its ends do not fully match the called genes, so a read error is possible. The gene calls are TRBV19 and TRBJ2-1; D may be TRBD2 (6 bases). In germline, CDR1 is LNHDA, CDR2 SQIVND (reference sequence). The CDR3 length is 15 residues. In DNA, the CDR3 is TGTGCCAGTAGTGTAGATAGCGGACTCTACAATGAGCAGTTCTTC. Translation gives CASSVDSGLYNEQFF.

About this clonotype itself: One end of the junction varies from germline; a read error may be responsible. J is TRBJ2-3 and V is TRBV9, with a tentative D call TRBD1 (5 bases). The CDR3 runs 13 residues. Per germline, CDR1 SGDLS and CDR2 YYNGEE. CDR3 amino acids: CASSEGAAAPHYF. The CDR3 DNA sequence: TGTGCCAGCAGCGAAGGGGCAGCAGCGCCGCATTATTTT.

As for this clonotype: One junction end disagrees with the germline gene, perhaps due to a read error. The V call is TRBV5-6, the J call TRBJ2-3; 10 bases map to TRBD2. The CDR3 contains 14 residues. Per the germline V gene, CDR1 is SGHDT and CDR2 is YYEEEE. The CDR3 region has the DNA TGTGCCAGCCTCCCTGAGCGGGGGGGGCAGTTGAAGTACTTT. Translated: CASLPERGGQLKYF.

This chain links TRBV24-1 with TRBJ2-7, with TRBD1 identical over 7 bases. Germline assignment: CDR1 KGHDR and CDR2 SFDVKD. The junction had 14 bases not matched to a gene; V was cut back by 11 bases and J by 2 bases. This CDR3 has 15 amino acids. CDR3 sequence: CASRHSTGTAYEQYF. The CDR3 nucleotides are TGTGCCAGCAGACACTCGACCGGGACAGCCTACGAGCAGTACTTC.

This chain joins TRBV12-3 or TRBV12-4 and TRBJ2-6; TRBD1 might be the D (6 bases). V dropped 6 bases and J dropped 4 bases, with 13 bases sitting between them. The CDR3 has 15 amino acids. The DNA for the CDR3 is TGTGCCAGCAGCCCCTTGAGGGGGGGGGCCAACGTCCTGACTTTC. Protein sequence: CASSPLRGGANVLTF.

As for this clonotype: Its ends do not fully match the called genes, so a read error is possible. The V gene is TRBV2, the J gene TRBJ2-3; 10 nucleotides agree with TRBD2. This CDR3 has 14 residues. CDR1 and CDR2 from the germline V gene are SNHLY and FYNNEI. The CDR3 sequence: CASSVAGGHDTQFF. The CDR3 region has the DNA TGTGCCAGCAGCGTAGCGGGAGGCCACGATACGCAGTTCTTT.

Only a few counts were recorded for this clonotype. The V and J genes are TRBV7-8 and TRBJ1-1, with 7 bases that match TRBD1. The trim removed 3 bases at V and 12 bases at J, leaving 16 bases unmatched. Germline V gives CDR1 SGHVS, CDR2 FQNEAQ. The CDR3 is made up of 15 amino acids. The CDR3 DNA sequence: TGTGCCAGCAGCTTTCATCTGGCCGGGACAGCTCTTTCTTTCTTT. This sequence encodes CASSFHLAGTALSFF.

On this clonotype itself: Germline is not matched at one junction end, which may reflect a read error. V and J are TRBV7-3 and TRBJ2-7; D may match TRBD1 or TRBD2 (5 bases each). The CDR3 runs to 14 residues. The germline gives CDR1 SGHTA, CDR2 FQGTGA. CDR3 amino acids: CATSGRGLALKQYF. The CDR3 DNA reads TGTGCCACCAGCGGCCGGGGCCTAGCCCTCAAGCAGTACTTC.

Concerning this clonotype itself: The conserved closing phenylalanine or tryptophan is absent in this CDR3, likely reflecting a read error. Because the CDR3's place on the DNA is in doubt, the DNA is left out and the CDR3 is given as listed by TCRdb. The chain carries TRBV7-2 and TRBJ2-6; no DNA check was done on the table's D call, TRBD2. From its first to its last residue, the CDR3 has 17 amino acids. Germline CDR1 SGHTA, CDR2 FQGNSA. The CDR3 spells CASTLGRGPSGANVVTV.